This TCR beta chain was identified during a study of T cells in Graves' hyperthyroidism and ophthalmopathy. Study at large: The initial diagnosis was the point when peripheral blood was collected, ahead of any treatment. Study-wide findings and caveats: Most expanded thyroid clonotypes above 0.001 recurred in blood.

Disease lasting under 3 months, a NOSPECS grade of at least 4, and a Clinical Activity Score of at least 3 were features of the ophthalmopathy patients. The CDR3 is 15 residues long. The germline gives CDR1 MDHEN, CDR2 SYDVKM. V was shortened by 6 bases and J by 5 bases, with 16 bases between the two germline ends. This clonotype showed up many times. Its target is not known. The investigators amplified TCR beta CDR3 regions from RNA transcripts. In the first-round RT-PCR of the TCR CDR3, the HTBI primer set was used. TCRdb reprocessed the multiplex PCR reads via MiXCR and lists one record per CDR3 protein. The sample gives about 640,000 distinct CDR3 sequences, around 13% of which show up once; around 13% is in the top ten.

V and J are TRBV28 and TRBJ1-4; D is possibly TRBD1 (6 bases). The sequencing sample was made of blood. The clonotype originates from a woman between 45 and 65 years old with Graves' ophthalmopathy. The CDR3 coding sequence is TGTGCCAGCAGCAAGACCGGGGGGACAAATGAAAAACTGTTTTTT. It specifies CASSKTGGTNEKLFF.